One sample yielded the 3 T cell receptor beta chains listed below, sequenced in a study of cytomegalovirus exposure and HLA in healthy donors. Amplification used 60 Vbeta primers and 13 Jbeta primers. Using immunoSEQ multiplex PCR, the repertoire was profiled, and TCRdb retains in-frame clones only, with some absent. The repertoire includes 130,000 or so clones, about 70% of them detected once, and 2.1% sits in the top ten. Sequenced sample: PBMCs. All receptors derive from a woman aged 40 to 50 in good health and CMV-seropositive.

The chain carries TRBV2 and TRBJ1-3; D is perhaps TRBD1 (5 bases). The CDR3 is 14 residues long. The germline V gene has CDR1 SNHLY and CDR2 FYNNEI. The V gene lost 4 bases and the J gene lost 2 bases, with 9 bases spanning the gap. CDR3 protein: CASSVGRAGNTIYF. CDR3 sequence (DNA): TGTGCCAGCAGTGTCGGCAGGGCTGGAAACACCATATATTTT. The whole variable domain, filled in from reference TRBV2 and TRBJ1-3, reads EPEVTQTPSHQVTQMGQEVILRCVPISNHLYFYWYRQILGQKVEFLVSFYNNEISEKSEIFDDQFSVERPDGSNFTLKIRSTKLEDSAMYFCASSVGRAGNTIYFGEGSWLTVV.

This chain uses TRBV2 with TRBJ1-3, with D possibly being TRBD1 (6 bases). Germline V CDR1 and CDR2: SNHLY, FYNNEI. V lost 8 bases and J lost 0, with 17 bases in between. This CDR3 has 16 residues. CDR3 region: CASSIRDTNSGNTIYF. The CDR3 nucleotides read TGTGCCAGCTCTATACGGGACACAAACTCTGGAAACACCATATATTTT.

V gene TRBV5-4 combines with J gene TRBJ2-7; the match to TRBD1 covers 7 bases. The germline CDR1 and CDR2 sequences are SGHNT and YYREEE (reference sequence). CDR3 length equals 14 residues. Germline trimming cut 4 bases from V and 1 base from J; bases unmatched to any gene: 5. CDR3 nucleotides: TGTGCCAGCAGCAGGGGACAGCTTTCCTACGAGCAGTACTTC. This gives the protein CASSRGQLSYEQYF.